This entry describes one T cell receptor (beta chain). Its target is unknown. This entry comes from a study of cytomegalovirus exposure and HLA in healthy donors. Whole-study context: Per a later analysis, the roughly 670 first-cohort and 100 to 150 validation repertoires shared one platform.

CDR1 and CDR2 (germline): LGHNA, YNFKEQ. V lost 0 bases and J 3 bases, leaving 9 bases between the germline ends. This CDR3 contains 14 residues. Study-wide findings and caveats: Cytomegalovirus-associated status was assigned to roughly 160 TCR beta chains.

The method was immunoSEQ multiplex PCR; TCRdb's version includes in-frame clones alone and lacks a portion of them. The sample consists of 100,000 to 150,000 clones, 89% of them appearing once. The sequencing input was PBMCs. The rearrangement links TRBV4-2 to TRBJ2-7; no firm D call. This receptor was identified in a woman aged 18-35 years in good health and CMV-seronegative. CDR3 nucleotides: TGTGCCAGCAGCCAAGAGCGGATGAACTACGAGCAGTACTTC. Residues: CASSQERMNYEQYF.